This T cell receptor (beta chain) was documented in a study of human T cells and chemical hapten exposure. Across the whole study: Patch tests put 0.01% DPC on the upper back, read at 6 days.

This sample's time point: pre-sensitization, week 0. Treatment indicated: therapeutic diphenylcyclopropenone sensitization with weekly scalp DPC. Suited to DPC and affected by alopecia, the donors ranged from 18 to 70 years old. This clonotype was recorded at least ten times. CDR1 is MNHNY, CDR2 SVGAGI, per germline (reference sequence). CDR3 length equals 17 residues. V was clipped by 5 bases and J by 0 bases; unmatched bases: 6. MiXCR was run by TCRdb on the RACE reads, yielding one entry per CDR3 protein. Seen here are 350,000 to 450,000 distinct CDR3 sequences, less than 6.5% observed once, and the top ten hold 2.5% to 3%.

The sequence was collected from a woman in her 50s with alopecia areata. Some clones in this sample may be carry-over from other donors' samples. This chain uses TRBV6-6 with TRBJ2-3; 12 positions match TRBD2. Sequences were derived from whole blood, sampled in connection with sensitization to the hapten diphenylcyclopropenone (DPC). The CDR3 region is CASSPGLAGPSTDTQYF. The CDR3 nucleotides are TGTGCCAGCAGTCCCGGACTAGCGGGACCTAGCACAGATACGCAGTATTTT.